The T cell receptor (beta chain) under discussion was sequenced for a study of shared clonotypes between healthy human individuals. Study observations and caveats: Incomplete sequencing of sorted subsets was indicated by rarefaction despite large depth.

Germline V CDR1 and CDR2: SGHRS, YFSETQ. V was clipped by 0 bases and J by 3 bases, with 14 bases between them. There are 16 residues in the CDR3. Concerning this clone: The antigen remains unidentified.

An even split of each subset's genomic DNA across several immunoSEQ plates was performed. Here immunoSEQ multiplex PCR was the method, and the copy in TCRdb shows in-frame clones only, minus some. Of approximately 2.5 million clones listed, just over 90% were seen once; the top ten hold roughly 0.15%. The specimen sequenced was naive CD4+ T cells sorted from blood. Regarding subset: CD45RA+ positively selected. The V and J genes are TRBV5-1 and TRBJ2-3; D is ambiguous. This receptor was obtained from a man younger than 35 in good health. The CDR3, as DNA: TGCGCCAGCAGCTTGGAGGCACTCACACTGACAGATACGCAGTATTTT. It is translated as CASSLEALTLTDTQYF. Together with reference TRBV5-1 and TRBJ2-3, the CDR3 gives the full variable domain: KAGVTQTPRYLIKTRGQQVTLSCSPISGHRSVSWYQQTPGQGLQFLFEYFSETQRNKGNFPGRFSGRQFSNSRSEMNVSTLELGDSALYLCASSLEALTLTDTQYFGPGTRLTVL.